Each of the 9 T cell receptor beta chains below was sequenced from the same sample in a study of beta chain features in type 1 diabetes. The whole isolated RNA underwent reverse transcription, so sequencing captured expressed TCRB transcripts. The table came from immunoSEQ multiplex PCR; TCRdb's copy has only in-frame clones and leaves some out. The sample has some 240,000 clones; roughly 11% are singletons. Source material: central memory CD4+ T cells from blood. These receptors were collected from a man younger than 30 in good health.

This clone was seen only a few times. The rearrangement joins TRBV4-2 to TRBJ2-1; D remains ambiguous. This CDR3 region has 13 residues. Germline CDR1 reads LGHNA; CDR2 reads YNFKEQ. Trimming shortened V by 0 bases and J by 10 bases, and 10 bases separated the two germline ends. As DNA, the CDR3 is TGTGCCAGCAGCCAAGATCGGCTTCGAGAGCAGTTCTTC. Protein sequence: CASSQDRLREQFF.

This clone was seen more than once but under ten times. The chain couples TRBV25-1 to TRBJ2-7, with 9 bases aligning to TRBD2. Germline trimming cut 2 bases from V and 0 bases from J; bases unmatched to any gene: 2. CDR3 size: 15 residues. In germline, CDR1 is MGHDK, CDR2 SYGVNS. For the CDR3, the DNA is TGTGCCAGCAGTGAAATAGCGGGGGCCTCCTACGAGCAGTACTTC. Translated, it gives CASSEIAGASYEQYF.

The J gene is TRBJ2-7, the V gene TRBV7-9; D gene ambiguous. The length of the CDR3 is 13 residues. V was pared by 5 bases and J by 3 bases, with 11 bases between. Germline-derived CDR1 and CDR2 are SEHNR and FQNEAQ (reference sequence). As DNA, the CDR3 is TGTGCCAGCAGCCCCCCGGCAGGCTACGAGCAGTACTTC. It yields the protein CASSPPAGYEQYF.

This clone was recorded at least ten times. The chain joins TRBV30 to TRBJ2-3; 7 bases fit TRBD1. The V segment lost 8 bases and the J segment 1 base; nucleotides outside the gene matches: 3. Looked up from germline, CDR1 is GTSNPN and CDR2 is SVGIG (reference sequence). CDR3 length equals 12 residues. The CDR3 reads CAQTGGTDTQYF. DNA for the CDR3: TGTGCCCAAACAGGGGGCACAGATACGCAGTATTTT.

This clone has just a few counts. V and J are TRBV5-4 and TRBJ2-1, with 7 bases that match TRBD2. CDR3 length: 15 residues. CDR1 is SGHNT, CDR2 YYREEE, per germline (reference sequence). With V trimmed by 0 bases and J by 6 bases, 6 bases remained unmatched. CDR3 sequence: CASSLGSGPANEQFF. CDR3 DNA sequence: TGTGCCAGCAGCTTGGGTAGCGGGCCCGCCAATGAGCAGTTCTTC. The variable domain in full, completed from reference TRBV5-4 and TRBJ2-1, reads ETGVTQSPTHLIKTRGQQVTLRCSSQSGHNTVSWYQQALGQGPQFIFQYYREEENGRGNFPPRFSGLQFPNYSSELNVNALELDDSALYLCASSLGSGPANEQFFGPGTRLTVL.

This clone was seen a few times. This sequence joins TRBV9 and TRBJ2-1; possible D gene TRBD2, 5 bases. This CDR3 is 15 amino acids long. V was cut by 0 bases and J by 8 bases, with 15 bases left in between. The V gene's germline CDR1 is SGDLS and CDR2 YYNGEE. The CDR3 here is CASSVDIAIAHEQFF. Written as DNA, the CDR3 is TGTGCCAGCAGCGTAGATATAGCGATCGCCCATGAGCAGTTCTTC.

CDR3 amino acids: CASSPGLAGVNEQFF. The CDR3 DNA reads as TGTGCCAGCAGTCCGGGACTAGCGGGAGTCAATGAGCAGTTCTTC. The rearrangement joins TRBV7-9 to TRBJ2-1, with 14 positions matching TRBD2. CDR1 and CDR2 (germline): SEHNR, FQNEAQ (reference sequence). V trimming: 6 bases; J trimming: 6 bases; junction bases outside the gene matches: 4. This CDR3 contains 15 residues.

The rearrangement uses TRBV5-1 and TRBJ1-1; tentatively, D is TRBD1 (5 bases). The CDR3 spans 16 residues. V lost 5 bases to trimming and J lost 5 bases, with 22 bases between them. CDR1 is SGHRS and CDR2 is YFSETQ in the germline V gene. This CDR3 reads CASRKTKTGGWTEAFF. As DNA, the CDR3 is TGCGCCAGCAGAAAAACTAAAACCGGGGGGTGGACTGAAGCTTTCTTT.

Points on this clone: This may be a read error, as it is one base from a much larger clone. The chain uses TRBV30 and TRBJ2-1; 8 bases align to TRBD2. CDR3 length: 15 residues. V lost 8 bases to trimming and J lost 4 bases; unmatched junction nucleotides: 13. Per germline, CDR1 GTSNPN and CDR2 SVGIG (reference sequence). CDR3 sequence reads: CAGSGGGRSYNEQFF. The CDR3 nucleotides are TGTGCCGGGTCCGGTGGCGGGAGGTCTTACAATGAGCAGTTCTTC.